These 14 T cell receptor beta chains came from one sample sequenced in a study of spatial heterogeneity in lung cancer. TCRdb re-called the 5' RACE reads through MiXCR, storing one row per CDR3 protein. The sample comprises 85,000 to 100,000 distinct CDR3 sequences, approximately 19% of which are singletons, and 21% rests with the top ten. Regarding time point: blood at routine non-recurrence follow-up after resection. Sequencing was performed on PBMCs, taken at follow-up. The receptors originated from a male donor with early-stage non-small cell lung cancer.

The rearrangement uses TRBV27 and TRBJ2-7; 7 positions agree with TRBD2. V gave up 5 bases and J gave up 5 bases; unmatched junction bases: 12. The CDR3 is 15 residues long. In germline, CDR1 is MNHEY, CDR2 SMNVEV (reference sequence). CDR3 in amino acids: CASSPMREILNEQYF. CDR3 DNA: TGTGCCAGCAGTCCAATGCGGGAGATCCTCAACGAGCAGTACTTC.

This clonotype was found a few times. The rearrangement joins TRBV7-2 to TRBJ1-1; no reliable D call. Trimming left V 5 bases short and J 7 bases short, with 14 bases between. This CDR3 has 13 amino acids. Germline CDR1 is SGHTA and CDR2 is FQGNSA. The CDR3 DNA sequence: TGTGCCAGCAGCCTGACCAGGAGGCTTGAAGCTTTCTTT. It encodes CASSLTRRLEAFF.

This clonotype was observed a handful of times. V gene TRBV7-9 combines with J gene TRBJ2-1; D ambiguous. The length of the CDR3 is 15 residues. With 7 bases removed from V and 0 bases from J, the gap between germline ends came to 13 bases. Germline V CDR1 and CDR2: SEHNR, FQNEAQ (reference sequence). CDR3 in amino acids: CASTLLASSYNEQFF. The CDR3 DNA reads as TGTGCCAGCACCCTCCTGGCTAGCTCCTACAATGAGCAGTTCTTC.

This clonotype was observed a handful of times. The gene calls are TRBV20-1 and TRBJ2-7; perhaps TRBD2 as D (6 bases). V lost 3 bases and J 6 bases, leaving 21 bases between the germline ends. Germline lookup yields CDR1 DFQATT and CDR2 SNEGSKA (reference sequence). The CDR3 totals 15 residues. This CDR3 is CSASVPTSASGEQYF. In DNA form, the CDR3 reads TGCAGTGCTAGCGTTCCGACTAGTGCCTCGGGCGAGCAGTACTTC.

This sequence joins TRBV11-2 and TRBJ2-7, with D possibly matching TRBD1 (5 bases). This CDR3 has 13 residues. The V gene lost 2 bases and the J gene lost 5 bases, with 10 bases spanning the gap. Germline CDR1 reads SGHAT; CDR2 reads FQNNGV. This chain's CDR3 is CASSLQGSNEQYF. The CDR3 DNA reads TGTGCCAGCAGCTTACAGGGATCTAACGAGCAGTACTTC.

Many counts were recorded for this clonotype. The genes are TRBV30 and TRBJ2-3, with D perhaps assigned TRBD1 or TRBD2 (5 bases each). V was clipped by 5 bases and J by 1 base, with 16 bases between them. The CDR3 contains 15 residues. Looked up from germline, CDR1 is GTSNPN and CDR2 is SVGIG (reference sequence). CDR3 in amino acids: CAWGALGRGTDTQYF. DNA for the CDR3: TGTGCCTGGGGGGCTTTGGGGCGGGGCACAGATACGCAGTATTTT.

This clonotype was recorded many times. The chain is built from TRBV20-1 and TRBJ2-5, with 8 nucleotides matching TRBD2. The CDR3 spans 16 residues. Germline CDR1 DFQATT, CDR2 SNEGSKA (reference sequence). Losses at the gene ends were 5 bases for V and 2 bases for J; bases not matched to a gene: 13. As DNA, the CDR3 is TGCAGTGCTGAAGAAACGGGAGGGCCGGGGCAAGAGACCCAGTACTTC. Encoded protein: CSAEETGGPGQETQYF.

This clonotype was seen only a few times. The CDR3: CASSLSVRTMTEAFF. In nucleotides, the CDR3 is TGTGCCAGCAGTTTATCTGTCCGGACAATGACTGAAGCTTTCTTT. The V call is TRBV27, the J call TRBJ1-1; D is perhaps TRBD1 (5 bases). In germline, CDR1 is MNHEY, CDR2 SMNVEV (reference sequence). The CDR3 covers 15 residues. The ends were cut back, 0 bases at V and 5 bases at J, with 13 bases in the middle.

This clonotype was picked up a small number of times. This chain links TRBV20-1 with TRBJ1-5; D call uncertain. Trimming took 0 bases from V and 0 from J, leaving 9 bases between them. This CDR3 is 15 amino acids long. Germline CDR1 is DFQATT and CDR2 is SNEGSKA (reference sequence). The DNA for the CDR3 is TGCAGTGCTAGAGATCTGGTAAATAGCAATCAGCCCCAGCATTTT. This codes for CSARDLVNSNQPQHF.

There are a few counts of this clonotype. The rearrangement links TRBV6-2 or TRBV6-3 to TRBJ2-1, with D perhaps TRBD1 (6 bases). The CDR3 covers 12 residues. Trimming left V 6 bases short and J 15 bases short, with 18 bases between. Per germline, CDR1 MNHEY and CDR2 SVGEGT. In DNA, the CDR3 is TGTGCCAGCAGCCAGGGGACGGCCCGCGGGTTCTTC. Its protein is CASSQGTARGFF.

V and J are TRBV7-2 and TRBJ1-4, with D perhaps matching TRBD1 (6 bases). V lost 5 bases to trimming and J lost 6 bases, with 13 bases between them. The CDR3 length is 14 residues. From germline, CDR1 is SGHTA and CDR2 FQGNSA. DNA of the CDR3: TGTGCCAGCAGCCGGGACAAGGGTCATGAAAAACTGTTTTTT. Amino acid sequence: CASSRDKGHEKLFF.

This CDR3 reads CASSRGTLAGNTIYF. In DNA, the CDR3 is TGCGCCAGCAGCCGCGGGACTTTAGCTGGAAACACCATATATTTT. The rearrangement uses TRBV4-1 and TRBJ1-3, with a possible D match to TRBD1 (5 bases). Germline V lookup: CDR1 MGHRA, CDR2 YSYEKL. Trimming shortened V by 4 bases and J by 2 bases, and 12 bases separated the two germline ends. The length of the CDR3 is 15 residues.

This clonotype showed up just a few times. DNA of the CDR3: TGTGCCAGCTCACCACCGGACGGTACCTACGAGCAGTACTTC. Translation: CASSPPDGTYEQYF. J is TRBJ2-7 and V is TRBV18, with D unresolved. V was trimmed by 0 bases and J by 2 bases, leaving 8 bases between them. The CDR3 loop spans 14 amino acids. From germline, CDR1 is KGHSH and CDR2 LQKENI. The whole variable domain, filled in from reference TRBV18 and TRBJ2-7, reads NAGVMQNPRHLVRRRGQEARLRCSPMKGHSHVYWYRQLPEEGLKFMVYLQKENIIDESGMPKERFSAEFPKEGPSILRIQQVVRGDSAAYFCASSPPDGTYEQYFGPGTRLTVT.

V usage is TRBV28 and J usage is TRBJ1-2; D call uncertain. Per germline, CDR1 MDHEN and CDR2 SYDVKM. CDR3 length: 13 residues. V lost 6 bases and J 4 bases, leaving 12 bases between the germline ends. In nucleotides, the CDR3 is TGTGCCAGCAGAACGACGGTGATCTATGGCTACACCTTC. This encodes CASRTTVIYGYTF.